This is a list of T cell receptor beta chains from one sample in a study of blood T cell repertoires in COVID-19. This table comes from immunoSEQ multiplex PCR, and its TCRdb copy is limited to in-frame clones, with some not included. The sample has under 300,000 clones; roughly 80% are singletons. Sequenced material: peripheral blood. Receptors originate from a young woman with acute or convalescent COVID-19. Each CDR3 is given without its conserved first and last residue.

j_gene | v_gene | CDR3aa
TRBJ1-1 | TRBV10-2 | ASSEHGGNTEAF
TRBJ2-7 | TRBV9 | ASSVGSSGGYEQY
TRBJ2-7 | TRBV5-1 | ASSLAGDYVVQY
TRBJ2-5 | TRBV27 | ASSLGQGAGETQY
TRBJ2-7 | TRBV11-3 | ASSLKGGLSGRANEQY
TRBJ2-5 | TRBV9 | ASSPRQPGTQY
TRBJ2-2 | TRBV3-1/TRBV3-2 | ASRGAGTATGELF
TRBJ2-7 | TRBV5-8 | ASSLTGTASYEQY
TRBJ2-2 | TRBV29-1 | SVDGPGELF
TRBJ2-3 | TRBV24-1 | ATSARTGGMDTQY
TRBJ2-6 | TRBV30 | AWRASGTGANVLT
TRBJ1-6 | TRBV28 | ASSLFIRSNSPLH
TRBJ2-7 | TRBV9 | ASSPGNEQY
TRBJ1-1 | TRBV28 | ASSPHLGRTNTEAF
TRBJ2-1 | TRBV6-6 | ASSYLAGGANEQF
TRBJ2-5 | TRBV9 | ASSARGETQY
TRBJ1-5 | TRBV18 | ASSRRTGNQPQH
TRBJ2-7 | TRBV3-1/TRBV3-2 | ASSQYGGYSSYEQY
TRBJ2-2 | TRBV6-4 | ASSVSGGNTGELF
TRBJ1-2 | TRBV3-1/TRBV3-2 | ASSPPGEYYGYT
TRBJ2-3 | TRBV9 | ASSAEEAQY
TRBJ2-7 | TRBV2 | ASSDWLGGLGYEQY
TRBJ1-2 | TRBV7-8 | ASSLAAGGFSYGYT
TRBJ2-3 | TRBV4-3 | ASSRGQGLDTDTQY
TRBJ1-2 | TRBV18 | ASSPPAVRALLGYT
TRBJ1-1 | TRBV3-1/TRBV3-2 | ASSQGHGAF
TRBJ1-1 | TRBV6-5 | ASSYSTRSDTEAF
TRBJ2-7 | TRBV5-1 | ASSLVPYEQY
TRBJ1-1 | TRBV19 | ASSIKGQGRVNTEAF
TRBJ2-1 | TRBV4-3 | ASSQRVGRFPNEQF
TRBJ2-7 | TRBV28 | ASSPHGSGSRGEQY
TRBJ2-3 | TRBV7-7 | ASSASLGTSTDTQY
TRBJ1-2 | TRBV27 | ASSLNSRPRGGYT
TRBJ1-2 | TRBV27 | ASGEQGAKGYT
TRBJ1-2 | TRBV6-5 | ASRPWTGFYGYT
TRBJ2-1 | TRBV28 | ASSQAGARDNEQF
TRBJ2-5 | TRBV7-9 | ASSFAGGETQY
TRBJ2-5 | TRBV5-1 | ASSSAGGLQETQY
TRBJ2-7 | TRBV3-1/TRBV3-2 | ASTLGYEQY
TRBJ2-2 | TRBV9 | ASSPREAEPTGELF
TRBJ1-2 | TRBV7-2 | ASQPGILSVSVGGYT
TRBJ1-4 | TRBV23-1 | ASSQSPSGNEKLF
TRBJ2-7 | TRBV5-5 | ASTISGLRSSYEQY
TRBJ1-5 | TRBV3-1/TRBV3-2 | ASACPGQGSTSSNQPQH
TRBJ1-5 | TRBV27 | ASSDRGVSNQPQH
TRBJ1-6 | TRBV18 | ASSRDRHNSPLH
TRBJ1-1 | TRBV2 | ASSRDSPSAF
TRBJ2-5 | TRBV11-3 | ASSPDSEETQY
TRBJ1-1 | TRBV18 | ASSPTGDTEAF
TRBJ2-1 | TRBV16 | ASSDTPPSDEQF
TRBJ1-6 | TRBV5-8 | ASSLWQGGSPLH
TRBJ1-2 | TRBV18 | ASSPSGQGDLNYGYT
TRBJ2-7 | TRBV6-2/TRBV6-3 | ASSQLAMWYEQY
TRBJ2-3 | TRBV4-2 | ASSQDGVVGNTDTQY
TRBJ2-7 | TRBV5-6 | ASSLVGGRVYEQY
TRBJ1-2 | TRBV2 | ASSEVSGDVAYGYT
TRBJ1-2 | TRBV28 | ASSNPQQVRNYGYT
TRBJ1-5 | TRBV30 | AWSREINQPQH